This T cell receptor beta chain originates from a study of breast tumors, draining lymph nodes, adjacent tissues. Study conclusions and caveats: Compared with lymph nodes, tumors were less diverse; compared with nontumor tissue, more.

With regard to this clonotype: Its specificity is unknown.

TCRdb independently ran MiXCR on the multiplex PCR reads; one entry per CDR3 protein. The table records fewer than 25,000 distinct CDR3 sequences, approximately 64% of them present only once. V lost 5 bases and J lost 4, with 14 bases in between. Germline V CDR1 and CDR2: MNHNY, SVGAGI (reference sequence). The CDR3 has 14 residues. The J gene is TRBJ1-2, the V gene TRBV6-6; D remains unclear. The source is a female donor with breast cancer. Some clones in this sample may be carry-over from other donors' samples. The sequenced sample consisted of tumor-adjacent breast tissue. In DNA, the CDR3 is TGTGCCAGCAGTCACATGGACGGATCCTATGGCTACACCTTC. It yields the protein CASSHMDGSYGYTF.